One sample yielded the 5 T cell receptor beta chains listed below, sequenced in a study of shared clonotypes between healthy human individuals. Repertoires were generated with immunoSEQ multiplex PCR, while TCRdb's copy carries only in-frame clones and drops some. The sample contains 2.5 million or so clones, 90% to 95% of which appear only once. Sequences were obtained from naive CD4+ T cells sorted from blood. Described subset: CD45RA+ positively selected. Source of these receptors: a man younger than 30 in good health.

The gene calls are TRBV7-6 and TRBJ2-3; TRBD2 agrees at 8 bases. Losses at the gene ends were 4 bases for V and 2 bases for J; bases not matched to a gene: 5. This CDR3 contains 15 residues. Germline-derived CDR1 and CDR2 are SGHVS and FNYEAQ. CDR3 coding DNA: TGTGCCAGCAGCTCATCGGGGGGGATCACAGATACGCAGTATTTT. Amino acid sequence: CASSSSGGITDTQYF.

The chain employs TRBV20-1 and TRBJ1-2; D not resolved. V lost 3 bases and J lost 4, with 6 bases in between. Germline CDR1 and CDR2: DFQATT and SNEGSKA (reference sequence). This CDR3 contains 11 residues. CDR3 region: CSASQAYGYTF. The CDR3, as DNA: TGCAGTGCTAGTCAGGCCTATGGCTACACCTTC.

The chain links TRBV28 to TRBJ1-2; the match to TRBD1 covers 7 bases. The CDR3 is 15 residues long. V shed 1 base and J 3 bases; nucleotides not matched to a gene: 5. In germline, CDR1 is MDHEN, CDR2 SYDVKM. In nucleotides, the CDR3 is TGTGCCAGCAGTTTATACCAGGGGGGCCACTATGGCTACACCTTC. Protein: CASSLYQGGHYGYTF.

This chain links TRBV19 with TRBJ2-3; tentatively, D is TRBD1 (6 bases). Germline CDR1 reads LNHDA; CDR2 reads SQIVND (reference sequence). This CDR3 has 15 amino acids. Trimming left V 4 bases short and J 2 bases short, with 13 bases between. CDR3 sequence (DNA): TGTGCCAGTAGTACCGGACAGATTAACACAGATACGCAGTATTTT. Its translation: CASSTGQINTDTQYF.

The rearrangement uses TRBV6-5 and TRBJ2-7; 10 bases are a match to TRBD1. J gave up 5 bases and V 9 bases, and 10 bases lay outside the gene matches. CDR3 length: 14 amino acids. Germline values: CDR1 MNHEY, CDR2 SVGAGI. The CDR3, as DNA: TGTGCCAGGAGGAAAGGGGACAGGGGCCACGAGCAGTACTTC. Its translation is CARRKGDRGHEQYF.